The sequence of this TCR beta chain was determined in a study of T cells in women clearing cervical HPV infection. Trimming shortened V by 8 bases and J by 3 bases, and 16 bases separated the two germline ends. This CDR3 comprises 13 residues. Germline V gene sequence: CDR1 GTSNPN, CDR2 SVGIG (reference sequence). Here immunoSEQ multiplex PCR was the method, and the copy in TCRdb shows in-frame clones only, minus some. This repertoire comprises under 50,000 clones; its ten largest clones make up around 6.4%. Concerning this clone: Read sequence stops 3 residues before the CDR3 end, and the germline J gene provides the missing end.

V is TRBV30 and J is TRBJ1-1, with D tentatively TRBD1 (6 bases). The sample taken for sequencing was blood buffy coat. This TCR was recovered from a woman aged 18-69 years with a cervical HPV16 infection that either progressed to CIN3+ or cleared (not recorded which). The CDR3: CARWGREDTEAFF. The CDR3 DNA, read in part, is TGTGCCCGGTGGGGGCGGGAGGACACTGAA. Looking up the rest from reference TRBV30 and TRBJ1-1 gives the full variable domain: SQTIHQWPATLVQPVGSPLSLECTVEGTSNPNLYWYRQAAGRGLQLLFYSVGIGQISSEVPQNLSASRPQDRQFILSSKKLLLSDSGFYLCARWGREDTEAFFGQGTRLTVV.